This T cell receptor (beta chain) was identified in a study of blood T cell repertoires in COVID-19 (TCRdb year 2020). In terms of the full investigation: Collaborator samples came from the United States, Italy and Spain and covered acute and convalescent phases of COVID-19. The dataset comprised deeply sampled blood TCRbeta repertoires from subjects exposed to, actively infected with, or recovered from COVID-19. The prospective study material was composed of cDNA or gDNA derived from T cells, B-cell-depleted T cells, or PBMCs. The samples were drawn from the first 160 participants of the ongoing ImmuneRACE study and from about 1,200 subjects provided by 6 global collaborators. Nearly every sample came with metadata listing a de-identified subject ID, COVID-19 status, age in years and sex. Where available, HLA class I and class II types were obtained from metadata supplied by the sample provider rather than from assay-based typing. A freely available public database, intended as a resource for researchers studying the immune response to SARS-CoV-2, is where the repertoires were released.

Participants in the prospective study were aged roughly 18 to 100 years, lived in 20 to 30 United States geographic areas, and enrolled through a virtual design. In the prospective study, participants were assigned to cohorts based on the clinical history participants reported in a screening survey and a study questionnaire. ImmuneRACE Cohort 3 recovered participants were defined by two consecutive negative NP/OP PCR tests, healthcare professional clearance, or symptom resolution. Mobile phlebotomists in the prospective study collected whole blood, serum and a nasopharyngeal or oropharyngeal swab from every participant. Over a roughly 2-month period, participants in the prospective study had the option of providing additional blood draws and questionnaires. Before DNA extraction, prospective study blood samples were shipped either frozen or at room temperature. Summary of the overall study and its limitations: The amount of clinical and demographic metadata varied by source and participant and was provided uncurated.

The CDR3 measures 16 amino acids from cysteine to phenylalanine. Of the read, only the CDR3 DNA is kept; its 48 bases are in frame from base 1. Trimming takes 0 bases from V and 1 base from J, and the germline ends sit 7 bases apart. CDR1 and CDR2, looked up from the germline V gene, are KGHSH and LQKENI. The immunoSEQ Assay, a bias-controlled multiplex PCR, was used to amplify TCRbeta CDR3 regions from genomic DNA. In the authors' own workflow: Within the assay, amplification of reference gene primers was used to estimate how many nucleated cells each sample contained. To quantify the absolute abundance of each unique TCRbeta CDR3 rearrangement, sequence reads were collapsed and filtered. For each sample, productive Simpson clonality was calculated as the square root of Simpson's diversity index over productive rearrangements. As stored in TCRdb, this immuneACCESS dataset retains in-frame rearrangements with V and J assigned. A fraction of the clones does not appear; measured against another copy, unresolved V genes explain less than half of the discrepancy, and the remainder lacks a known reason. V, J and clone size are taken as reported in that table, and D and trimming were inferred from the DNA itself. This sample holds approximately 270,000 clones; over 75% were observed only once. The ten largest make up about 4.3% of the sample.

In the case of this clone: What antigen it recognizes has not been identified. No base quality values were provided; no much bigger clone lies one nucleotide off.

This sequence was found in a woman in her twenties or thirties who had recovered from COVID-19. Here the chain combines TRBV18 and TRBJ2-6, with no D gene named confidently. Sequences were obtained from PBMCs or T cells enriched from blood (not recorded which). The CDR3 region reads CASSPPARSGANVLTF. The nucleotide sequence is given as TGTGCCAGCTCACCACCTGCCAGATCTGGGGCCAACGTCCTGACTTTC.